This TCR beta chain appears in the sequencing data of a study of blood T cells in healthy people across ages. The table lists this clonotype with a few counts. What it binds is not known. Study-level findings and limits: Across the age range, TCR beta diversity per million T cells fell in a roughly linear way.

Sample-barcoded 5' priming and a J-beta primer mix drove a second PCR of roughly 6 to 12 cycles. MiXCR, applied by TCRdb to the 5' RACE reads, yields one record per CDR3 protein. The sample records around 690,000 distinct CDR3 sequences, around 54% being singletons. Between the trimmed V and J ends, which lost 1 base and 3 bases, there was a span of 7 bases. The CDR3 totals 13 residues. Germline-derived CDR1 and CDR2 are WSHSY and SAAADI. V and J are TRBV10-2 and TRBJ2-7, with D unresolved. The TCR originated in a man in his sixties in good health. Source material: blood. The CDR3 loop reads CASSEYKGYEQYF. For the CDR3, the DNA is TGCGCCAGCAGTGAGTATAAGGGCTACGAGCAGTACTTC.